These 8 T cell receptor beta chains originate from one sample sequenced in a study of graft-versus-host responses after intestinal transplantation. Their antigen targets remain unknown. Generated by immunoSEQ multiplex PCR, the TCRdb table keeps only in-frame clones and is missing some. The sample carries under 85,000 clones, about 92% recorded once. Sequencing used unstimulated CD8+ T cells sorted from spleen or lymph node cells, obtained before intestinal transplant. These receptors all come from a human donor who received an intestinal transplant.

The chain carries TRBV29-1 and TRBJ2-5; 12 nucleotides agree with TRBD2. Trimming removed 0 bases from V and 3 bases from J; junction bases left unmatched: 5. The CDR3 has 16 amino acids. Looked up from germline, CDR1 is SQVTM and CDR2 is ANQGSEA. The CDR3 DNA reads as TGCAGCGTTGAAGATGGACTAGCGGGGACCAAAGAGACCCAGTACTTC. Protein sequence: CSVEDGLAGTKETQYF.

V is TRBV4-1 and J is TRBJ1-2; perhaps TRBD1 as D (5 bases). Germline V gene data show CDR1 as MGHRA and CDR2 as YSYEKL. The CDR3 totals 13 residues. Trimming removed 3 bases from V and 4 bases from J, with 9 bases in between. The CDR3 loop reads CASSQGGPYGYTF. As DNA, the CDR3 is TGCGCCAGCAGCCAGGGGGGTCCCTATGGCTACACCTTC.

The gene calls are TRBV4-1 and TRBJ2-7; D may be TRBD1 (6 bases). The CDR3 loop spans 14 amino acids. Germline assignment: CDR1 MGHRA and CDR2 YSYEKL. V lost 5 bases and J 1 base, leaving 12 bases between the germline ends. The CDR3 DNA is TGCGCCAGCAGCAACCGGGACACGTCCTACGAGCAGTACTTC. Amino acid sequence: CASSNRDTSYEQYF.

The V and J genes are TRBV11-2 and TRBJ2-2; D possibly corresponds to TRBD1 (5 bases). The CDR3 extends over 13 amino acids. Germline V lookup: CDR1 SGHAT, CDR2 FQNNGV. V lost 4 bases and J lost 5, with 8 bases in between. The chain's CDR3 is CASSWGPTGELFF. The CDR3 DNA follows: TGTGCCAGCAGCTGGGGCCCGACCGGGGAGCTGTTTTTT.

The chain recombines TRBV4-2 with TRBJ2-1; the match to TRBD2 covers 9 bases. Germline loops: CDR1 LGHNA, CDR2 YNFKEQ. The CDR3 extends over 17 amino acids. V dropped 1 base and J dropped 4; count of bases not matched to a gene: 8. The CDR3 DNA sequence: TGTGCCAGCAGCCAAGTTCGGGCTAGCGGGGAGTACAATGAGCAGTTCTTC. Translating gives CASSQVRASGEYNEQFF.

This clone appeared a single time. The genes are TRBV6-5 and TRBJ2-1, with 7 nucleotides matching TRBD2. Germline trimming cut 9 bases from V and 9 bases from J; bases unmatched to any gene: 2. Germline V lookup: CDR1 MNHEY, CDR2 SVGAGI. The CDR3 consists of 10 residues. The CDR3 reads CASGGVEQFF. CDR3 nucleotides: TGTGCCAGTGGGGGGGTTGAGCAGTTCTTC.

The chain recombines TRBV6-5 with TRBJ1-1; 8 bases align to TRBD1. The J segment lost 4 bases and the V segment lost 5 bases, leaving 3 bases of the junction unmatched. This CDR3 has 13 residues. Germline V CDR1 and CDR2: MNHEY, SVGAGI. The CDR3 loop is CASSLDRGTEAFF. CDR3 in DNA: TGTGCCAGCAGTCTCGACAGGGGCACTGAAGCTTTCTTT.

The chain has TRBV5-5 and TRBJ2-2; TRBD1 agrees at 8 bases. Germline V CDR1 and CDR2: SGHKS, YYEKEE (reference sequence). V dropped 2 bases and J dropped 2; count of bases not matched to a gene: 5. This CDR3 contains 16 residues. The CDR3 DNA follows: TGTGCCAGCAGCTTATTGGGACAGGACAACACCGGGGAGCTGTTTTTT. Translation gives CASSLLGQDNTGELFF.